This section outlines one TCR beta chain sequence together with its context. It lacks a known antigen. Within one base of it there is no much larger clone, and no base qualities were kept. RNA was extracted using the RNeasy kit, and roughly 0.45 to 1 microgram was reverse transcribed with random hexamers. TCR beta CDR3 regions were amplified with the immunoSEQ multiplex PCR assay covering 54 Vbeta and 13 Jbeta segments. PCR amplification bias was corrected using a synthetic template baseline for primer optimization and computational correction. On the authors' methods: Reads were assigned to V, D and J genes according to IMGT and analyzed in immunoSEQ Analyzer, with only productive sequences retained. Clonality was calculated as one minus the Shannon entropy normalized by log2 of the number of productive unique sequences. Public and private clones were assessed among the 100 most prevalent clones of each patient and control. Susac-specific clones were defined as absent from healthy and MS cohorts, about 1,000 published viral clones and other ImmuneACCESS disease sequences. TCRdb reanalyzed the raw reads on its own, using fastp at Q25 for trimming and MiXCR for clone calling, and kept in-frame beta chains. Under each unique CDR3 protein, matching rows form one entry showing the most common genes and DNA. What appears here as the V and J calls and clone size reflects TCRdb's work, not the paper's. The table for this sample lists roughly 150,000 distinct CDR3 sequences; roughly 94% of them were counted only once. The ten largest clones capture approximately 0.18% of the sample.

These data come from a study of CD8 T cells in Susac syndrome (dated by TCRdb to the late 2010s). General notes on the study: Of the Susac syndrome patients who were sequenced, 8 or 9 were in clinical remission while roughly 6 had clinically active disease. At blood withdrawal, Susac syndrome patients were therapy-naive, treated with corticosteroids (with IVIg additionally given to some), or treated with IVIg alone. The study used repertoire sequencing to test whether antigen drove CD8+ T cell activation and differentiation in Susac syndrome. The clonality of the CD8+ T cell repertoire was compared across over 9 healthy donors, 14 Susac syndrome patients and under 18 multiple sclerosis patients.

The CDR1 and CDR2 encoded by the germline V gene (reference sequence) are PRHDT and FYEKMQ. From cysteine to phenylalanine, the CDR3 is 22 amino acids long. CDR3 DNA is the only sequence kept; it has 66 bases, read in frame from the first base. V and J are trimmed by 5 bases and 1 base, and the gene matches miss 20 bases of the junction. Peripheral blood CD8+ and CD4+ T cells from healthy donors, Susac syndrome patients and multiple sclerosis patients were profiled by high-throughput TCR beta sequencing. The Susac syndrome patients fulfilled recently defined diagnostic criteria for definite or probable disease. CD8+ TEMRA cells were enriched by FACS, while bulk CD8+ and CD4+ T cells were purified by magnetic negative isolation. Blood was drawn into EDTA tubes, processed within 24 hours, and PBMCs were isolated by density gradient centrifugation. PBMCs intended for TCR sequencing were frozen in liquid nitrogen and were later thawed in a 37 degrees C water bath. Purity of sorted or isolated CD4+, CD8+ and CD8+ TEMRA cells was at least 90%.

The full study reports these points: Sixteen and five Susac-specific public clones were found in the total CD8+ and CD8+ TEMRA repertoires, respectively. Clonal expansion was seen in Susac syndrome CD8+ repertoires, peaking in CD8+ TEMRA cells and being greater in clinically active patients than in remitting ones. The TCR sequencing and HLA analysis was acknowledged to have included a relatively small number of individuals.

Recombination linked TRBV13 to TRBJ2-4, and 13 junction bases match TRBD2. Sequencing used CD8+ T cells from PBMCs. The receptor's source is a human donor with Susac syndrome. The sequenced DNA: TGTGCCAGCAGCCCAGGCCCCAAACTAGCGGGAGGGCGGGACGGGGCCAAAAACATTCAGTACTTC. Its coded protein is CASSPGPKLAGGRDGAKNIQYF. Here the CDR3 is joined to the reference TRBV13 and TRBJ2-4 genes, and the full variable domain is: AAGVIQSPRHLIKEKRETATLKCYPIPRHDTVYWYQQGPGQDPQFLISFYEKMQSDKGSIPDRFSAQQFSDYHSELNMSSLELGDSALYFCASSPGPKLAGGRDGAKNIQYFGAGTRLSVL.